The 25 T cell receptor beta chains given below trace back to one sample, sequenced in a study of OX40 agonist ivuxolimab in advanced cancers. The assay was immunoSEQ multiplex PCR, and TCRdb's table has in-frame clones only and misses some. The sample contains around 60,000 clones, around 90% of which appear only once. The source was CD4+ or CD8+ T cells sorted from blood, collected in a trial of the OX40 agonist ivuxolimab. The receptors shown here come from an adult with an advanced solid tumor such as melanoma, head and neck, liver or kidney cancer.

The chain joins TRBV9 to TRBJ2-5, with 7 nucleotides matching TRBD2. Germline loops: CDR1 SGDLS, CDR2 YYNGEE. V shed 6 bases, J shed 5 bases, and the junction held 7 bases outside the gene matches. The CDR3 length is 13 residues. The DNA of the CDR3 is TGTGCCAGCACGAAGGCGGGAGACGAGACCCAGTACTTC. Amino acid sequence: CASTKAGDETQYF.

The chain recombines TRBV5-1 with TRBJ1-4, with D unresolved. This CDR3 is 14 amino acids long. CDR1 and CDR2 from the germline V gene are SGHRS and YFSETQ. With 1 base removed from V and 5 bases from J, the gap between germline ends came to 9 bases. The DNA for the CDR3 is TGCGCCAGCAGCTTGTCGGCGGGGAATGAAAAACTGTTTTTT. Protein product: CASSLSAGNEKLFF.

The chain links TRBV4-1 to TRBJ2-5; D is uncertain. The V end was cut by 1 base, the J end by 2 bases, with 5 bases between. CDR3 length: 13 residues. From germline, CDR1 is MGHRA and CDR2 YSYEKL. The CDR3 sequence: CASSQGRQETQYF. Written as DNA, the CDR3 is TGCGCCAGCAGCCAAGGGCGGCAAGAGACCCAGTACTTC.

The CDR3 spells CASSNNLEKLFF. The CDR3 DNA follows: TGTGCCAGCAGCAATAACCTTGAAAAACTGTTTTTT. This chain connects TRBV7-9 to TRBJ1-4; the D is unclear. V dropped 5 bases and J dropped 7 bases, with 8 bases sitting between them. Germline V gene data show CDR1 as SEHNR and CDR2 as FQNEAQ (reference sequence). CDR3 size: 12 residues.

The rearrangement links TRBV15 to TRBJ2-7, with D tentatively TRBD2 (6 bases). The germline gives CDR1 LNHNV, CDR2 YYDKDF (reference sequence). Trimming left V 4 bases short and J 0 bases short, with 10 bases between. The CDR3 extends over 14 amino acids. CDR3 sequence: CATSTWRDSYEQYF. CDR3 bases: TGTGCCACCAGCACCTGGCGGGACTCCTACGAGCAGTACTTC.

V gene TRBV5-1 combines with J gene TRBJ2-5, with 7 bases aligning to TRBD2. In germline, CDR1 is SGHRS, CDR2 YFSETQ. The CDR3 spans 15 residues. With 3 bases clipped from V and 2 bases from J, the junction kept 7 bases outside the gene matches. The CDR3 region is CASSSYGGNQETQYF. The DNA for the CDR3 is TGCGCCAGCAGCTCCTACGGGGGGAATCAAGAGACCCAGTACTTC.

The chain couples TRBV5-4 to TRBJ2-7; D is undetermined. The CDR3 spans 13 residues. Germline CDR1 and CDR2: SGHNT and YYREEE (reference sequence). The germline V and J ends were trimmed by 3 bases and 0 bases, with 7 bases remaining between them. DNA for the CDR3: TGTGCCAGCAGCTACTCGAGCTCCTACGAGCAGTACTTC. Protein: CASSYSSSYEQYF.

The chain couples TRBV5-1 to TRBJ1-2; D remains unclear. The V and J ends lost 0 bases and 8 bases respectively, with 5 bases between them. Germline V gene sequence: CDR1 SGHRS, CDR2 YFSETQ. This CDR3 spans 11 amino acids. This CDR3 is CASSLGVGYTF. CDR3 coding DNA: TGCGCCAGCAGCTTGGGGGTGGGCTACACCTTC.

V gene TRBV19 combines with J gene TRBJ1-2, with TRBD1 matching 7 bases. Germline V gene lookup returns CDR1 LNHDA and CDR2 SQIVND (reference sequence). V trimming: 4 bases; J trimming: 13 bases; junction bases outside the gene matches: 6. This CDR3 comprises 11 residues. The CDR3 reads CASSTGTVSTF. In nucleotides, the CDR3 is TGTGCCAGTAGTACAGGGACAGTTTCCACCTTC.

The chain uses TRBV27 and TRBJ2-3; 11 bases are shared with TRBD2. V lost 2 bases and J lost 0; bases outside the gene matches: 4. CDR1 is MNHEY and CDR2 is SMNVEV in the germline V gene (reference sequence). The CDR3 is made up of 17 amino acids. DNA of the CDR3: TGTGCCAGCAGTTTAATAGCGGGAGGGCCGAGCACAGATACGCAGTATTTT. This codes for CASSLIAGGPSTDTQYF.

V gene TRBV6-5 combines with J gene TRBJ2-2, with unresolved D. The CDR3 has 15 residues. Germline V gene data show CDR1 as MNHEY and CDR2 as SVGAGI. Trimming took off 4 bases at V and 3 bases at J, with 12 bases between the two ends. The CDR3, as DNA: TGTGCCAGCAGTTTCGGGTATTGGGACACCGGGGAGCTGTTTTTT. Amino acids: CASSFGYWDTGELFF.

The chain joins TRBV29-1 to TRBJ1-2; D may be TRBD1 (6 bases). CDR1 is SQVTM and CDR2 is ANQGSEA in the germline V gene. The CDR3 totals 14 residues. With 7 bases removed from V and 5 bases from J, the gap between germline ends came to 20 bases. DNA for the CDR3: TGCAGCGCCACAACCAGGGGCCCAGGGTATGGCTACACCTTC. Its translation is CSATTRGPGYGYTF.

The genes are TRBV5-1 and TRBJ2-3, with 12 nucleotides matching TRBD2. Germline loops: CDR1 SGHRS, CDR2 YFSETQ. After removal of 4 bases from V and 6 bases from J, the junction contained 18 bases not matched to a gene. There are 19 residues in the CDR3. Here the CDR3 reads CASSTPGRGTSGFYDTQYF. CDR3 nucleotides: TGCGCCAGCAGCACCCCGGGACGGGGGACTAGCGGGTTCTACGATACGCAGTATTTT. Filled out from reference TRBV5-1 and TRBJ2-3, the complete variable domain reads KAGVTQTPRYLIKTRGQQVTLSCSPISGHRSVSWYQQTPGQGLQFLFEYFSETQRNKGNFPGRFSGRQFSNSRSEMNVSTLELGDSALYLCASSTPGRGTSGFYDTQYFGPGTRLTVL.

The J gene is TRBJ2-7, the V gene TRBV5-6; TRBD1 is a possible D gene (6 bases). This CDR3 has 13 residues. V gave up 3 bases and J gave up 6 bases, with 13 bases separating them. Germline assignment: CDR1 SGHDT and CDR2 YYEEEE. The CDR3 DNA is TGTGCCAGCAGCTCAGGGACATTGGGCGAGCAGTACTTC. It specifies CASSSGTLGEQYF.

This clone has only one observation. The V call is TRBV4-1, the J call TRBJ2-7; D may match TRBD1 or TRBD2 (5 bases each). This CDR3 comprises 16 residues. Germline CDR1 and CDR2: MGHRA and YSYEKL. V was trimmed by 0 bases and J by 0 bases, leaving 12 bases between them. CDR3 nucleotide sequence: TGCGCCAGCAGCCAAGATGTTGGGGGTGGCTCCTACGAGCAGTACTTC. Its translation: CASSQDVGGGSYEQYF.

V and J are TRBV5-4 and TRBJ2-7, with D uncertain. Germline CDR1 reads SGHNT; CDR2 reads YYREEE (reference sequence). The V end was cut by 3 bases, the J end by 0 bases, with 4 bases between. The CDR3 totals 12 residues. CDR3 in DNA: TGTGCCAGCAGCTGGAACTCCTACGAGCAGTACTTC. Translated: CASSWNSYEQYF.

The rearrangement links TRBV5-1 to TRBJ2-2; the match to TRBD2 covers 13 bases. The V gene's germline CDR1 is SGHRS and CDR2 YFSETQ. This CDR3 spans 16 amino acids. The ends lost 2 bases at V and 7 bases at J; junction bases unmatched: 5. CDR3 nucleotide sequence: TGCGCCAGCAGCTTAGGACTAGCGGGAGTGGTCGGGGAGCTGTTTTTT. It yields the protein CASSLGLAGVVGELFF.

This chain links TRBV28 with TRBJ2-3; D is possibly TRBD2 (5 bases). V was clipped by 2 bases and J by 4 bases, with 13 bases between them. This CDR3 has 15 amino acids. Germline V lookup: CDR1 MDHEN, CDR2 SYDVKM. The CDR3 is CASSLGGVVADTQYF. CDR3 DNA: TGTGCCAGCAGTTTAGGAGGTGTAGTAGCAGATACGCAGTATTTT.

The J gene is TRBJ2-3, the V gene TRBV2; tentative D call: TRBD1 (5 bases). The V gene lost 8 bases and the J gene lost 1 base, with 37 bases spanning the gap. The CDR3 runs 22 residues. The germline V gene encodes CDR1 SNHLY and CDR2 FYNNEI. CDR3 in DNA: TGTGCCAGCGGAGTTCCGACCGACTCTACATTGCAGGGCCGAACGCGCACAGATACGCAGTATTTT. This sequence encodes CASGVPTDSTLQGRTRTDTQYF.

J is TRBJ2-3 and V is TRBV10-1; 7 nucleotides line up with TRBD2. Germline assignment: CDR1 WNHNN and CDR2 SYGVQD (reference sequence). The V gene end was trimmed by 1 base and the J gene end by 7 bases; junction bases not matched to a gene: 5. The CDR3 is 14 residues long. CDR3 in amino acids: CASSELRGGNTQYF. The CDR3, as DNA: TGCGCCAGCAGTGAGTTGCGGGGAGGGAATACGCAGTATTTT.

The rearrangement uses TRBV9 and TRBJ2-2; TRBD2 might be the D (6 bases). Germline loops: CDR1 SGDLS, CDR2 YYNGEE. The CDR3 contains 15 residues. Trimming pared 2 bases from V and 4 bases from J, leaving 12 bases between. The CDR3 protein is CASSVRREATGELFF. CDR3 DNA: TGTGCCAGCAGCGTGAGGCGGGAAGCCACCGGGGAGCTGTTTTTT.

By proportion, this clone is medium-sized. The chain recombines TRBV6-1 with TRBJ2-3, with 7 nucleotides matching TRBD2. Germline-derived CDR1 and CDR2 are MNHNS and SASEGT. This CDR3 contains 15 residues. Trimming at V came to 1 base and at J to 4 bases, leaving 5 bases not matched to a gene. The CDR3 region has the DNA TGTGCCAGCAGTGAAGATGGGGGGAGGGCAGATACGCAGTATTTT. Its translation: CASSEDGGRADTQYF.

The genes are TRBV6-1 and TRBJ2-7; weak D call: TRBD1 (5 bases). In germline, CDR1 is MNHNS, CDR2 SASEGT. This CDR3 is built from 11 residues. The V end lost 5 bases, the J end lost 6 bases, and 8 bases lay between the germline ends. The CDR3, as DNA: TGTGCCAGCAGTTCAGGGTTCGAGCAGTACTTC. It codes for CASSSGFEQYF.

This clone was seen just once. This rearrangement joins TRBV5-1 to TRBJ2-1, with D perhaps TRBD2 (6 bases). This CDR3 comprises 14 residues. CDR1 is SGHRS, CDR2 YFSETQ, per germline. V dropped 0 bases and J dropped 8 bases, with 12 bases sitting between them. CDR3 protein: CASSLAGGYHEQFF. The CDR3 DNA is TGCGCCAGCAGCTTGGCCGGGGGATATCATGAGCAGTTCTTC.

The CDR3: CATSGRLASSTDTQYF. As DNA, the CDR3 is TGTGCCACCAGCGGACGACTAGCGTCCAGCACAGATACGCAGTATTTT. This chain joins TRBV15 and TRBJ2-3; 8 bases are a match to TRBD2. The CDR3 spans 16 residues. J lost 0 bases, V lost 5 bases, and 7 bases had no gene match. The germline gives CDR1 LNHNV, CDR2 YYDKDF (reference sequence).